Below, one T cell receptor (beta chain) is given with its context. This sample was included in a study of OX40 agonist ivuxolimab in advanced cancers. TCRdb's table, derived via immunoSEQ multiplex PCR, lists solely in-frame clones and lacks some. The sample includes 60,000 to 85,000 clones, about nine tenths of them seen just once. V was pared by 4 bases and J by 4 bases, with 5 bases of the junction left unmatched. Germline V gives CDR1 SGHNT, CDR2 YYREEE (reference sequence). The CDR3 contains 14 residues. The specimen comprised CD4+ or CD8+ T cells sorted from blood, sampled in a trial of the OX40 agonist ivuxolimab. The clonotype comes from an adult with an advanced solid tumor such as melanoma, head and neck, liver or kidney cancer. The rearrangement uses TRBV5-4 and TRBJ2-3, with 8 positions matching TRBD1. Here the CDR3 DNA reads TGTGCCAGCAGCACGGCAGGGGGCGCAGATACGCAGTATTTT. The encoded protein is CASSTAGGADTQYF.